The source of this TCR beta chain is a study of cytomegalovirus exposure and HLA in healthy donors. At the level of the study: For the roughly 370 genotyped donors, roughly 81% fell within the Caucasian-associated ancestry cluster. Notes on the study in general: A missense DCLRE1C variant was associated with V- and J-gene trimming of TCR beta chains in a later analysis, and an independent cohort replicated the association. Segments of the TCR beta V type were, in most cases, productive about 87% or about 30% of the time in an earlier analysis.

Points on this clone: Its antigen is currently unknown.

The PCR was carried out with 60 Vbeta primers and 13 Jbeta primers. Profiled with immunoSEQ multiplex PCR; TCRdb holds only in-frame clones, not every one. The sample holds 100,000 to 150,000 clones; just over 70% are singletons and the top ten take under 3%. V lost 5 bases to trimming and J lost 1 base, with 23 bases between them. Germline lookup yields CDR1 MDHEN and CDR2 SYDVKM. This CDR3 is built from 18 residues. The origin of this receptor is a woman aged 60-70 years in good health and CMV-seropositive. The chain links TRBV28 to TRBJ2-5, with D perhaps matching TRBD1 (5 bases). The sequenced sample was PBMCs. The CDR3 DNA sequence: TGTGCCAGCAGTCCAACAACCCCCGCAGGGCTATTCCAAGAGACCCAGTACTTC. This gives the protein CASSPTTPAGLFQETQYF.